The clone carrying this T cell receptor beta chain came up once. The target antigen is unknown. This sample is drawn from a study of radiotherapy plus CTLA-4 blockade in lung cancer. Overall study context: Of the patients, 15% to 20% showed objective responses and about 30% attained disease control.

Study-wide results and caveats: TCR clones from tumors expanded in blood after radiotherapy plus ipilimumab. Interferon-beta, together with early blood T cell clone dynamics, reportedly best predicted response.

Trimming removed 5 bases from V and 6 bases from J; junction bases left unmatched: 8. Looked up from germline, CDR1 is SGHAT and CDR2 is FQNNGV. This CDR3 is 16 amino acids long. Using immunoSEQ multiplex PCR, the repertoire was profiled, and TCRdb retains in-frame clones only, with some absent. The sample consists of over 95,000 clones, about 70% of them appearing once. Focal radiation plus CTLA-4 blockade with ipilimumab was given to patients with chemo-refractory metastatic non-small-cell lung cancer. Sequences were derived from peripheral blood, sampled from a patient treated with radiotherapy plus ipilimumab. This TCR was sampled from a human donor with non-small cell lung cancer who had a partial response to radiotherapy plus ipilimumab. Some clones in this sample may be carry-over from other donors' samples. J is TRBJ2-3 and V is TRBV11-2, with 13 positions matching TRBD2. The CDR3 is CASSRGLAGVVDTQYF. In nucleotides, the CDR3 is TGTGCCAGCAGCCGAGGACTAGCGGGGGTTGTGGATACGCAGTATTTT.